The 10 T cell receptor beta chains given below trace back to one sample, sequenced in a study of shared clonotypes between healthy human individuals. TCRdb keeps only in-frame clones here, not all; method: immunoSEQ multiplex PCR. The sample comprises more than 500,000 clones, around 95% of which are singletons, and nearly 0.065% rests with the top ten. The sequencing sample was made of naive CD4+ T cells sorted from blood. Subset described: CD45RA+ positively selected. These receptors were collected from a woman in her thirties in good health.

V usage is TRBV19 and J usage is TRBJ2-1; D might be TRBD1 or TRBD2, each matching 6 bases. The CDR3 extends over 16 amino acids. V was trimmed by 3 bases and J by 7 bases, leaving 19 bases between them. The V gene's germline CDR1 is LNHDA and CDR2 SQIVND (reference sequence). CDR3 protein: CASSIGGQGFRNEQFF. For the CDR3, the DNA is TGTGCCAGTAGTATTGGGGGGCAGGGGTTTAGGAATGAGCAGTTCTTC. The full variable domain, in which reference TRBV19 and TRBJ2-1 provide the parts outside the CDR3, is DGGITQSPKYLFRKEGQNVTLSCEQNLNHDAMYWYRQDPGQGLRLIYYSQIVNDFQKGDIAEGYSVSREKKESFPLTVTSAQKNPTAFYLCASSIGGQGFRNEQFFGPGTRLTVL.

The CDR3 region has the DNA TGCGCCAGCAGTACGACAGGGAGACCTAGCACAGATACGCAGTATTTT. Protein product: CASSTTGRPSTDTQYF. The rearrangement joins TRBV10-2 to TRBJ2-3, with 7 bases fitting TRBD1. V lost 5 bases, J lost 0 bases, and 8 bases stayed unmatched. The CDR3 spans 16 residues. Germline V lookup: CDR1 WSHSY, CDR2 SAAADI.

The genes are TRBV6-1 and TRBJ2-7; the match to TRBD1 covers 9 bases. J was trimmed by 3 bases and V by 2 bases; bases with no gene match: 8. Germline V gives CDR1 MNHNS, CDR2 SASEGT. CDR3 length: 16 residues. CDR3 protein: CASSEFRTDRGYEQYF. CDR3 nucleotides: TGTGCCAGCAGTGAATTTCGGACGGACAGGGGCTACGAGCAGTACTTC.

The rearrangement joins TRBV4-1 to TRBJ1-2; D remains ambiguous. The CDR3 covers 19 residues. V lost 0 bases to trimming and J lost 8 bases, with 28 bases between them. Per the germline V gene, CDR1 is MGHRA and CDR2 is YSYEKL. The DNA of the CDR3 is TGCGCCAGCAGCCAAGAACCCAGGCAGGACGCTTTGGCCTTTTTGGGCTACACCTTC. This sequence encodes CASSQEPRQDALAFLGYTF.

The chain links TRBV11-2 to TRBJ2-1; 10 positions agree with TRBD1. Germline loops: CDR1 SGHAT, CDR2 FQNNGV. The CDR3 length is 15 residues. J lost 10 bases, V lost 2 bases, and 8 bases had no gene match. CDR3 loop: CASSLSGTGVGEQFF. CDR3 sequence (DNA): TGTGCCAGCAGCTTATCCGGGACAGGGGTAGGGGAGCAGTTCTTC.

This clone was seen only once. Here the CDR3 reads CASSLLGRARDGAGREQFF. In nucleotides, the CDR3 is TGTGCCAGCAGCCTCCTTGGGAGGGCGCGCGACGGGGCGGGAAGGGAGCAGTTCTTC. The V and J genes are TRBV11-2 and TRBJ2-1; 7 positions agree with TRBD2. The V gene's germline CDR1 is SGHAT and CDR2 FQNNGV. Trimming took 5 bases from V and 10 from J; bases not matched to a gene: 26. The CDR3 spans 19 residues.

This CDR3 reads CATSRGTGGWGTEAFF. CDR3 in DNA: TGTGCCACCAGCAGAGGGACAGGGGGCTGGGGCACTGAAGCTTTCTTT. The chain combines TRBV15 with TRBJ1-1; 11 bases map to TRBD1. V dropped 1 base and J dropped 4; count of bases not matched to a gene: 5. This CDR3 contains 16 residues. Per germline, CDR1 LNHNV and CDR2 YYDKDF (reference sequence).

CDR3 coding DNA: TGTGCCAGCAGTTACTCGAAACAGGGCTATGGCTACACCTTC. Protein product: CASSYSKQGYGYTF. The genes are TRBV6-5 and TRBJ1-2; D is possibly TRBD1 (6 bases). Trimming removed 0 bases from V and 4 bases from J, with 9 bases in between. Germline assignment: CDR1 MNHEY and CDR2 SVGAGI. The CDR3 contains 14 residues.

The rearrangement links TRBV5-8 to TRBJ2-7, with TRBD1 matching over 10 bases. The CDR3 consists of 15 residues. Germline V gives CDR1 SGHTS, CDR2 YDEGEE. With 4 bases clipped from V and 9 bases from J, the junction kept 13 bases outside the gene matches. Written as DNA, the CDR3 is TGTGCCAGCAGCGACCTGGGACAGGGGCTCCCTGGGCAGTACTTC. Translated: CASSDLGQGLPGQYF.

The J gene is TRBJ2-1, the V gene TRBV28, with 8 bases lining up with TRBD2. Germline-derived CDR1 and CDR2 are MDHEN and SYDVKM. Trimming cost V 5 bases and J 10 bases; bases outside gene matches: 10. The CDR3 spans 14 residues. CDR3 DNA sequence: TGTGCCAGCAGTATCTGGGGCGGGAGGAAGGAGCAGTTCTTC. Protein sequence: CASSIWGGRKEQFF.